This T cell receptor beta chain is from a study of vaccination and CD4 T cells after COVID-19. Study as a whole: As control conditions, cultures were given either a CEFX pool serving as positive control, an HIV-1 Nef pool, or no peptide at all.

Remarks on this clonotype: What it binds is not known.

Treatment reported: roughly 10-day PBMC culture with coronavirus spike peptide pools or control peptides (ViraFEST assay). Researchers collected the unexposed donor's CD4+ T cells before the COVID-19 pandemic (2011-2018). It was after more than eight days of culture that CD4+ T cells were isolated by negative selection. With the Oncomine TCR Beta short-read assay, DNA from cultured CD4+ T cells was sequenced. From cultured CD4+ T cells, genomic DNA was extracted. TCRdb used MiXCR to reprocess the PCR reads, holding one entry per CDR3 protein. Of thousands of distinct CDR3 sequences in the sample, 51% were seen once. Findings of the study overall: Median SARS-CoV-2-reactive clonotype numbers went up from about 22 to 38, but not significantly.

This TCR was recovered from a human donor in good health. Sequenced sample: CD4+ T cells from blood, cultured in vitro.

The CDR3, as DNA: TGCAGCGTTTCGACAGGCTTTCACGAGCAGTACTTC. This sequence encodes CSVSTGFHEQYF. The rearrangement joins TRBV29-1 to TRBJ2-7, with D possibly being TRBD1 (6 bases). The CDR3 totals 12 residues. The V and J ends lost 5 bases and 5 bases respectively, with 13 bases between them. The germline gives CDR1 SQVTM, CDR2 ANQGSEA.